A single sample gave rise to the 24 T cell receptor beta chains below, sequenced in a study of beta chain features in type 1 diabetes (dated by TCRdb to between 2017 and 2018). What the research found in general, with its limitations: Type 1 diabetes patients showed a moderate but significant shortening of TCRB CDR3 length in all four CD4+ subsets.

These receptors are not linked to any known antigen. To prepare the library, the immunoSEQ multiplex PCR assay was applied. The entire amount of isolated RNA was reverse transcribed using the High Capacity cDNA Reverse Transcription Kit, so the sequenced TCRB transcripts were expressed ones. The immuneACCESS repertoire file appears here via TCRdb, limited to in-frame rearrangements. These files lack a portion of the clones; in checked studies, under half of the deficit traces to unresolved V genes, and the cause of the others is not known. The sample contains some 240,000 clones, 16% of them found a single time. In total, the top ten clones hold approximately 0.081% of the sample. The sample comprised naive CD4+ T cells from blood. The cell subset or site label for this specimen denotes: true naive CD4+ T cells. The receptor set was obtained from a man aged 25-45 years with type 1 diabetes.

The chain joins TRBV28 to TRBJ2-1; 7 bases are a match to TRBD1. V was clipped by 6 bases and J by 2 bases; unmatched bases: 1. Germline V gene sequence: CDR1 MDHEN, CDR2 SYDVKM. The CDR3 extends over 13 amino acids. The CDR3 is CASRQGAYNEQFF. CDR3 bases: TGTGCCAGCAGGCAGGGGGCCTACAATGAGCAGTTCTTC.

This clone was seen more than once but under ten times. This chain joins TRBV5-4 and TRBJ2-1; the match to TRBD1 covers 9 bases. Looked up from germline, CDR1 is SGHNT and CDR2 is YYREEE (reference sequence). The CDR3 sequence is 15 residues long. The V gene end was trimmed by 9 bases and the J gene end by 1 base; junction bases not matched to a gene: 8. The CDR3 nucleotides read TGTGCCACAACCACCGGGACAGGGTCCTACAATGAGCAGTTCTTC. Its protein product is CATTTGTGSYNEQFF.

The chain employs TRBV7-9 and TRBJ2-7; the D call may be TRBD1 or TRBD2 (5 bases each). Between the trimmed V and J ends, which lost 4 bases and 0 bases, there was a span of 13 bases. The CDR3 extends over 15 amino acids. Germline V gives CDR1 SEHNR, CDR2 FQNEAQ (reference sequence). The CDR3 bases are TGTGCCAGCAGCTCCCTGGGGACGGTCTCCTACGAGCAGTACTTC. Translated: CASSSLGTVSYEQYF. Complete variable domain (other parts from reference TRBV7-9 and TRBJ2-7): DTGVSQNPRHKITKRGQNVTFRCDPISEHNRLYWYRQTLGQGPEFLTYFQNEAQLEKSRLLSDRFSAERPKGSFSTLEIQRTEQGDSAMYLCASSSLGTVSYEQYFGPGTRLTVT.

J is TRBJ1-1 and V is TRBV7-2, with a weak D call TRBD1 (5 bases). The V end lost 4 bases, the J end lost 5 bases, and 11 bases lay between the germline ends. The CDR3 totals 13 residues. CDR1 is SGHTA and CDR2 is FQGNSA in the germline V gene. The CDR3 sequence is CASSSSRVTEAFF. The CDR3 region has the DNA TGTGCCAGCAGCTCCAGCAGGGTAACTGAAGCTTTCTTT.

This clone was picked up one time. CDR3 DNA: TGTGCCAGCAGCCGGCAGGGGGGAACCGGGGAGCTGTTTTTT. Its translation: CASSRQGGTGELFF. This rearrangement joins TRBV14 to TRBJ2-2, with a tentative D call TRBD1 (7 bases). The germline CDR1 and CDR2 sequences are SGHDN and FVKESK. V was pared by 4 bases and J by 5 bases, with 11 bases between. This CDR3 is 14 amino acids long.

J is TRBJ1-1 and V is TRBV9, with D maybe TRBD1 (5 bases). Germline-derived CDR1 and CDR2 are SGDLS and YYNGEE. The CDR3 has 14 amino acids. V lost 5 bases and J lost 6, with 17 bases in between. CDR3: CASRDDRGSSEAFF. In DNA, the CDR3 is TGTGCCAGCAGGGATGACCGGGGGTCTTCTGAAGCTTTCTTT.

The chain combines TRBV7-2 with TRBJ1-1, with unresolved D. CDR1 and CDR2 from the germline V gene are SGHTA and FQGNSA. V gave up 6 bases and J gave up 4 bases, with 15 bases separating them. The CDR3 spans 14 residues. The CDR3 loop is CASRETFEGTEAFF. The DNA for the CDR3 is TGTGCCAGCAGGGAGACTTTCGAAGGCACTGAAGCTTTCTTT.

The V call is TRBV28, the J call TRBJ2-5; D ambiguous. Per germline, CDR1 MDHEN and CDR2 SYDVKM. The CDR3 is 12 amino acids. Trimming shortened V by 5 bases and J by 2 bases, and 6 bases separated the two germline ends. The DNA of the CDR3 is TGTGCCAGCAGTGAACGGCAAGAGACCCAGTACTTC. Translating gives CASSERQETQYF.

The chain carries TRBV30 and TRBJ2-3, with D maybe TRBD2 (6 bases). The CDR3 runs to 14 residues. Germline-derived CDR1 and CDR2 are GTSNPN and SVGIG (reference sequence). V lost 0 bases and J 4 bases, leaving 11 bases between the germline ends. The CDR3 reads CAWSVGLASDTQYF. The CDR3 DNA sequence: TGTGCCTGGAGTGTAGGTCTAGCGTCAGATACGCAGTATTTT.

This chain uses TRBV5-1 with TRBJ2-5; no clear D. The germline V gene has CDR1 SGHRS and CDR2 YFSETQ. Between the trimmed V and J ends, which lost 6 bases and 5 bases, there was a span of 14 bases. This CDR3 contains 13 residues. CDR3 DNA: TGCGCCAGCACTACTGACGGGCGGGAGACCCAGTACTTC. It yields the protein CASTTDGRETQYF.

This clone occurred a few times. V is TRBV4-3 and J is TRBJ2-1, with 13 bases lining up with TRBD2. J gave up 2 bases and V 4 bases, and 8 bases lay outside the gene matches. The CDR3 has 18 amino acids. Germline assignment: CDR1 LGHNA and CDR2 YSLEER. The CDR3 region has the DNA TGCGCCAGCAGCCTTCGACTAGCGGGAGGCCTACCCTACAATGAGCAGTTCTTC. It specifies CASSLRLAGGLPYNEQFF.

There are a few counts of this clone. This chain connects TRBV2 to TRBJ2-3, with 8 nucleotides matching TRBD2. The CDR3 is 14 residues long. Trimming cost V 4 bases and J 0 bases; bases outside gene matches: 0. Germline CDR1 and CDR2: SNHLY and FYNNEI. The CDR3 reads CASSGGGSTDTQYF. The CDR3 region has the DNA TGTGCCAGCAGTGGCGGGGGGAGCACAGATACGCAGTATTTT.

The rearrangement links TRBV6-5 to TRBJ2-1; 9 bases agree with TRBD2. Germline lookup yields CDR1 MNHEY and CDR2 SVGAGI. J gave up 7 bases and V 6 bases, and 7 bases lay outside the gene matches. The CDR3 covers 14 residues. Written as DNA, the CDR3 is TGTGCCAGCAGCCGAATAGCGGGGGTGAATGAGCAGTTCTTC. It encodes CASSRIAGVNEQFF.

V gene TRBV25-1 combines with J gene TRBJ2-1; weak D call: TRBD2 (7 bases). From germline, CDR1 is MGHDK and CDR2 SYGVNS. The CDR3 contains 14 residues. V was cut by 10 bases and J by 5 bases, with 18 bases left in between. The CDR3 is CATAGAGVDNEQFF. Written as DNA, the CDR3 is TGTGCCACCGCAGGGGCGGGAGTCGACAATGAGCAGTTCTTC.

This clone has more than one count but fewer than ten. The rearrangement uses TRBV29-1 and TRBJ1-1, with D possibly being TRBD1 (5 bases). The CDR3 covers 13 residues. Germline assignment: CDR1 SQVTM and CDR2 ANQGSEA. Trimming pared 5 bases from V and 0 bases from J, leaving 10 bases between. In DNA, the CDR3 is TGCAGCGTTAAGGGGTTACTGAACACTGAAGCTTTCTTT. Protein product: CSVKGLLNTEAFF.

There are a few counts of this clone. The CDR3 loop reads CASSPGRQPQHF. The DNA for the CDR3 is TGTGCCAGCAGCCCGGGCCGACAGCCCCAGCATTTT. The V gene is TRBV14, the J gene TRBJ1-5; no reliable D call. The CDR3 has 12 amino acids. V was clipped by 4 bases and J by 7 bases, with 8 bases between them. Germline lookup yields CDR1 SGHDN and CDR2 FVKESK.

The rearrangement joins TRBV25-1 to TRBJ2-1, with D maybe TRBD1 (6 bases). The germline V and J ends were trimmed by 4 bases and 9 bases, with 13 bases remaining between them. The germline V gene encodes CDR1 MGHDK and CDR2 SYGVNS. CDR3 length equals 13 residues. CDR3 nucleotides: TGTGCCAGCAGTGGACACAGGGTCGGTGAGCAGTTCTTC. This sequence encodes CASSGHRVGEQFF.

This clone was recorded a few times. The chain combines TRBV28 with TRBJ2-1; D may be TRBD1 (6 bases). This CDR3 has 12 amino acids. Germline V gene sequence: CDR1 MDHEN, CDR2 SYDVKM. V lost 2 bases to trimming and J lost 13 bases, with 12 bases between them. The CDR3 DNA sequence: TGTGCCAGCAGTTTAGGGGCCAGGGGACAGTTCTTC. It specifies CASSLGARGQFF.

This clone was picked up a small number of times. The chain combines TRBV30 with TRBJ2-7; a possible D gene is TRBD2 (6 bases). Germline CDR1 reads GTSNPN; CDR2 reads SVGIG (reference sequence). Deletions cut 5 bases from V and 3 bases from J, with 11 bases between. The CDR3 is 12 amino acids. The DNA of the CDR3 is TGTGCCTGGGGGCAGGGAGGCTACGAGCAGTACTTC. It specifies CAWGQGGYEQYF.

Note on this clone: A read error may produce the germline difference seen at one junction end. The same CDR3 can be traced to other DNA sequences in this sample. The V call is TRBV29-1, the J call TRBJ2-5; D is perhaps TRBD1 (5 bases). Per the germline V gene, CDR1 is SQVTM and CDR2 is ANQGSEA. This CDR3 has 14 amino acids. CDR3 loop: CSVVQGSDQETQYF. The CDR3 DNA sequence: TGCAGCGTTGTTCAGGGATCGGACCAGGAGACCCAGTACTTC.

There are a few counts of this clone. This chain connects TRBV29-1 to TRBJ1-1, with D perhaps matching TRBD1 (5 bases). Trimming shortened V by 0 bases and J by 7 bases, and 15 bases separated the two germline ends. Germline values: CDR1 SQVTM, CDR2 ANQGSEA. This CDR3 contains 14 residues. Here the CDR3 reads CSVEDLGGKGEAFF. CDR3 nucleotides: TGCAGCGTTGAAGATCTCGGGGGAAAGGGTGAAGCTTTCTTT.

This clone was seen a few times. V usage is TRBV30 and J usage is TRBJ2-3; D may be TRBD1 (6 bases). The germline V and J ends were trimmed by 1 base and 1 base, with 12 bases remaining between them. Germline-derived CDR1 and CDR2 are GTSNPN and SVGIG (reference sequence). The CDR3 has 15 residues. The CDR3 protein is CAWSAPWTGTDTQYF. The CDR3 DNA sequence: TGTGCCTGGAGTGCCCCCTGGACAGGCACAGATACGCAGTATTTT.

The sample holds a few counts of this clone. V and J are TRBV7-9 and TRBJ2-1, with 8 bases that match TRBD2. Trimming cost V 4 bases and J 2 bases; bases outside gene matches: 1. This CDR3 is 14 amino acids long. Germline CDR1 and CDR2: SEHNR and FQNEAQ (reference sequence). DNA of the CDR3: TGTGCCAGCAGCTGGGGACTAGCCTACAATGAGCAGTTCTTC. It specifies CASSWGLAYNEQFF.

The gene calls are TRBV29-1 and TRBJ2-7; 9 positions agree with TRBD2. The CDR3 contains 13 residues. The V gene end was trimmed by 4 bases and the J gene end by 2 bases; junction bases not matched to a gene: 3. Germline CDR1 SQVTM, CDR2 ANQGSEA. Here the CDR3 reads CSVVRLAAYEQYF. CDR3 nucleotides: TGCAGCGTTGTACGACTAGCGGCCTACGAGCAGTACTTC.